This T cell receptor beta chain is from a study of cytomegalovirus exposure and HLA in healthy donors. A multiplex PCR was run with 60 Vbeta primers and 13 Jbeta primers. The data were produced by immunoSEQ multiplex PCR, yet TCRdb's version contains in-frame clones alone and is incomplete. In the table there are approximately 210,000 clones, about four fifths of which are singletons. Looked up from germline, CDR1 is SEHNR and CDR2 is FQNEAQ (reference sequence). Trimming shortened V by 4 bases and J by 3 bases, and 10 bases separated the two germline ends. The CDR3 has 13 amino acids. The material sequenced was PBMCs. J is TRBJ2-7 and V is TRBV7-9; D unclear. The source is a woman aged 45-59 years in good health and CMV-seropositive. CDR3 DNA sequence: TGTGCCAGCAGCTCCAGTGTTGACTACGAGCAGTACTTC. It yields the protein CASSSSVDYEQYF.